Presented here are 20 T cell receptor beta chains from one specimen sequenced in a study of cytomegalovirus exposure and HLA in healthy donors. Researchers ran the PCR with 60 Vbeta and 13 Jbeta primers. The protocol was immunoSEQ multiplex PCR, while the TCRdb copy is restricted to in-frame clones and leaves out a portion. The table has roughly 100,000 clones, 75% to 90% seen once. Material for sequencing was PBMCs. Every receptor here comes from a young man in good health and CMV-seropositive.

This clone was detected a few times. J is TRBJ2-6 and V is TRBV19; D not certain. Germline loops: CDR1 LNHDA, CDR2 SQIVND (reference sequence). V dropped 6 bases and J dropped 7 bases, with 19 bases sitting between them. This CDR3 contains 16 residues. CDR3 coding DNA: TGTGCCAGTAGATATGCCCGCCCGGGTCTAGCCAACGTCCTGACTTTC. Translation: CASRYARPGLANVLTF.

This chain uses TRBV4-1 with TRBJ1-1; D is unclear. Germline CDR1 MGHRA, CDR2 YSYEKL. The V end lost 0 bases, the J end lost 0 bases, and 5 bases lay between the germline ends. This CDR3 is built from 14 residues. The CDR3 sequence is CASSQDWLNTEAFF. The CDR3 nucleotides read TGCGCCAGCAGCCAAGATTGGCTGAACACTGAAGCTTTCTTT.

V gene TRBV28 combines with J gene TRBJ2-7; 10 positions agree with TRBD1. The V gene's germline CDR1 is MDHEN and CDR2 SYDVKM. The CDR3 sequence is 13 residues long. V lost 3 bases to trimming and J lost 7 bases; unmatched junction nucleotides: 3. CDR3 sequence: CASSFRDRGEQYF. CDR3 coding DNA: TGTGCCAGCAGTTTCAGGGACAGGGGAGAGCAGTACTTC.

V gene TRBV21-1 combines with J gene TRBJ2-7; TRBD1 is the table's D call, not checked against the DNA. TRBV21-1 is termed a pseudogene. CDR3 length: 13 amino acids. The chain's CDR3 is CASNPPGSYEQYF. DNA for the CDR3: TGTGCCAGCAATCCACCAGGGTCCTACGAGCAGTACTTC.

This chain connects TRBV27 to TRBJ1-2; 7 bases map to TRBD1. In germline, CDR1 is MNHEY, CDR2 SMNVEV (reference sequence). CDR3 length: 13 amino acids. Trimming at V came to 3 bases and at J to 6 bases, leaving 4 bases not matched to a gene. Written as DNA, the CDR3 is TGTGCCAGCAGTTTGGGGGGACAGAATGGCTACACCTTC. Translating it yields CASSLGGQNGYTF.

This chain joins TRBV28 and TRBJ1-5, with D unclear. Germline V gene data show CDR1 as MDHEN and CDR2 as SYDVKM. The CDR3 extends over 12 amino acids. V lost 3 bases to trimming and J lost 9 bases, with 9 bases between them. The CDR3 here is CASSFTSGPQHF. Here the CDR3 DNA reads TGTGCCAGCAGTTTCACATCAGGGCCCCAGCATTTT.

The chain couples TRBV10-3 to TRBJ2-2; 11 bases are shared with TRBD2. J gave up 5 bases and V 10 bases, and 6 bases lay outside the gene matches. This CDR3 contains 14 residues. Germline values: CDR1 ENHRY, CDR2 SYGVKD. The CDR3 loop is CATGLAGSTGELFF. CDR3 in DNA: TGTGCCACAGGACTAGCGGGTAGTACCGGGGAGCTGTTTTTT.

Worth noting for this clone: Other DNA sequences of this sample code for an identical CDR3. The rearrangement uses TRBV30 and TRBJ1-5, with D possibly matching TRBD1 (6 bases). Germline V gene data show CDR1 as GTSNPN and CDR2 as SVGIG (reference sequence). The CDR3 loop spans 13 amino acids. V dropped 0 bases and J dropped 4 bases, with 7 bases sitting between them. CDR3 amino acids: CAWSVQGNQPQHF. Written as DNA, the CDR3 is TGTGCCTGGAGTGTTCAGGGGAATCAGCCCCAGCATTTT.

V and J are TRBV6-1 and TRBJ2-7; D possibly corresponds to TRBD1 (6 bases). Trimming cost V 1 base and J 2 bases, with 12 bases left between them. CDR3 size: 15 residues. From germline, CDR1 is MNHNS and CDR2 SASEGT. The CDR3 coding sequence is TGTGCCAGCAGTGAAGTGGCAGGGGTCCCCTACGAGCAGTACTTC. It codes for CASSEVAGVPYEQYF.

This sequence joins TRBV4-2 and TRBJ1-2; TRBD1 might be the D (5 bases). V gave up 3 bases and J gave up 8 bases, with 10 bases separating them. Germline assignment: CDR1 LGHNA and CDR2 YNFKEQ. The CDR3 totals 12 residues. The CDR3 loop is CASSHWGEGYTF. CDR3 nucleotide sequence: TGTGCCAGCAGCCACTGGGGGGAGGGCTACACCTTC.

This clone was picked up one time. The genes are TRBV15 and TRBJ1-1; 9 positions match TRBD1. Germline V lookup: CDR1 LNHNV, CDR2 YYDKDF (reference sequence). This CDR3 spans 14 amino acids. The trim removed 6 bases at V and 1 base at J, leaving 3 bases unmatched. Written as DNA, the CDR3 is TGTGCCACCAGGTGGGGACAGGGGAACACTGAAGCTTTCTTT. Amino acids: CATRWGQGNTEAFF. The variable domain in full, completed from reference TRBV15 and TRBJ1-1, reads DAMVIQNPRYQVTQFGKPVTLSCSQTLNHNVMYWYQQKSSQAPKLLFHYYDKDFNNEADTPDNFQSRRPNTSFCFLDIRSPGLGDTAMYLCATRWGQGNTEAFFGQGTRLTVV.

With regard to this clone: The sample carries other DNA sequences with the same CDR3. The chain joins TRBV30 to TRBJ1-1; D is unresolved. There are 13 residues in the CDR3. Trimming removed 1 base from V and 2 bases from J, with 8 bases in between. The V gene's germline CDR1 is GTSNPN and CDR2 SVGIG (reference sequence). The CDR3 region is CAWSGQANTEAFF. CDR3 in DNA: TGTGCCTGGAGTGGCCAGGCAAACACTGAAGCTTTCTTT. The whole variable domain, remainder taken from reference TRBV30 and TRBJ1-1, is SQTIHQWPATLVQPVGSPLSLECTVEGTSNPNLYWYRQAAGRGLQLLFYSVGIGQISSEVPQNLSASRPQDRQFILSSKKLLLSDSGFYLCAWSGQANTEAFFGQGTRLTVV.

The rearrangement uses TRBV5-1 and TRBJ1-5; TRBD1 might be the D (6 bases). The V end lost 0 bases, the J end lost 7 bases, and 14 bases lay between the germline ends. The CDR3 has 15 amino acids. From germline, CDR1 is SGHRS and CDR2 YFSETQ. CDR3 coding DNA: TGCGCCAGCAGCTTGGACCCAGGGGCTCGGCAGCCCCAGCATTTT. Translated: CASSLDPGARQPQHF.

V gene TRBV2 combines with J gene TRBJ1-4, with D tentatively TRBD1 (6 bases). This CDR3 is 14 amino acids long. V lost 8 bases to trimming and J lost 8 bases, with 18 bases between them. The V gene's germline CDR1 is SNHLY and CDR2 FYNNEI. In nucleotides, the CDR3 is TGTGCCAGCCTCCGACAGGTTGGGGGCGAAAAACTGTTTTTT. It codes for CASLRQVGGEKLFF. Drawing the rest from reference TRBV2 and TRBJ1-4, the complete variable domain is EPEVTQTPSHQVTQMGQEVILRCVPISNHLYFYWYRQILGQKVEFLVSFYNNEISEKSEIFDDQFSVERPDGSNFTLKIRSTKLEDSAMYFCASLRQVGGEKLFFGSGTQLSVL.

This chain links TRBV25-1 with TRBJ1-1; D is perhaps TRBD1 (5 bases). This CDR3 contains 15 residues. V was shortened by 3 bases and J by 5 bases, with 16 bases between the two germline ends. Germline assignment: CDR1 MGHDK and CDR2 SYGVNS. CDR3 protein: CASSDARVGGTEAFF. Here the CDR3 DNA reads TGTGCCAGCAGTGACGCCAGGGTAGGCGGAACTGAAGCTTTCTTT.

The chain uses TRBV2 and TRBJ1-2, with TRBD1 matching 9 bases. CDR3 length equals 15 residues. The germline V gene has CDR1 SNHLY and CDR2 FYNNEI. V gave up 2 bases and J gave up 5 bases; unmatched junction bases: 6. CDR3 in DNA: TGTGCCAGCAGTGAATACGGGGGACAGGGTTATGGCTACACCTTC. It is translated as CASSEYGGQGYGYTF.

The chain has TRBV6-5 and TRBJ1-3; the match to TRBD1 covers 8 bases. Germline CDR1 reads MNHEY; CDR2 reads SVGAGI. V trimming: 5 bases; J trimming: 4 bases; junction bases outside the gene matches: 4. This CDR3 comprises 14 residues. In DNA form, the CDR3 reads TGTGCCAGCAGTGAGACAGGGGCCGGAAACACCATATATTTT. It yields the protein CASSETGAGNTIYF.

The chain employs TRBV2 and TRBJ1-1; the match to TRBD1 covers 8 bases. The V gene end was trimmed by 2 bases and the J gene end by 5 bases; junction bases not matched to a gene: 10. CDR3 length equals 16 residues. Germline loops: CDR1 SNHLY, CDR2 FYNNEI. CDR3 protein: CASSELSGQGLTEAFF. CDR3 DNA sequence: TGTGCCAGCAGTGAACTCAGTGGACAGGGTCTGACTGAAGCTTTCTTT.

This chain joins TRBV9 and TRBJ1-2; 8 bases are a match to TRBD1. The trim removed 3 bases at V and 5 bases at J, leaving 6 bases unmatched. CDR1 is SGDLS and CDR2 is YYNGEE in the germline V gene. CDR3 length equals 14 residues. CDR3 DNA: TGTGCCAGCAGCGACCGACAGGGGACTTATGGCTACACCTTC. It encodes CASSDRQGTYGYTF.

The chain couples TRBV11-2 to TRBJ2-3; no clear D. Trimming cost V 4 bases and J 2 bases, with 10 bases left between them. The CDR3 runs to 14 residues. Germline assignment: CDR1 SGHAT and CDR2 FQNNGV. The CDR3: CASSSPLSTDTQYF. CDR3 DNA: TGTGCCAGCAGCTCCCCCCTCTCCACAGATACGCAGTATTTT.